This record covers a single T cell receptor (beta chain). Its antigen is as yet unknown. This record belongs to a study of OX40 agonist ivuxolimab in advanced cancers. Overall study: Earlier anti-PD-1, anti-PD-L1 or anti-CTLA-4 therapy was permitted; less than 50% had received some. Study findings and constraints: Normalized expansion of T-cell clones was also low for some nonresponders. Among the lowest peripheral clonal expansion occurred in 0.1-3.0 mg/kg partial responders.

Clones were read by immunoSEQ multiplex PCR, and TCRdb kept only the in-frame ones, dropping some. The data hold around 50,000 clones, with approximately 88% observed a single time. The investigators sampled blood at baseline, at cycle 4 day 1, and at cycle 7 day 1. Trimming stripped 3 bases from V and 5 bases from J, with 7 bases between. The CDR3 contains 12 residues. Germline values: CDR1 SQVTM, CDR2 ANQGSEA. J is TRBJ1-4 and V is TRBV29-1; no clear D. The sequence came from an adult with an advanced solid tumor such as melanoma, head and neck, liver or kidney cancer. Specimen: CD4+ or CD8+ T cells sorted from blood, collected in a trial of the OX40 agonist ivuxolimab. The CDR3 region has the DNA TGCAGCGTTGAGTCTGGGAATGAAAAACTGTTTTTT. This translates into CSVESGNEKLFF.